This record looks at one T cell receptor (beta chain) sequence and its context. This record belongs to a study of cytomegalovirus exposure and HLA in healthy donors. Sequencing was performed with immunoSEQ multiplex PCR; in TCRdb, only in-frame clones are kept and a portion is missing. This table has 350,000 or so clones, more than 80% appearing once. Between the trimmed V and J ends, which lost 8 bases and 5 bases, there was a span of 7 bases. This CDR3 has 11 amino acids. Germline V gene sequence: CDR1 MNHEY, CDR2 SMNVEV (reference sequence). The TCR sequence derives from a woman between 18 and 29 years old in good health and CMV-seronegative. The chain links TRBV27 to TRBJ1-5; the D gene is possibly TRBD1 (5 bases). The sequenced sample consisted of PBMCs. The CDR3 DNA reads TGTGCCAGCGGGACTTATCAGCCCCAGCATTTT. This encodes CASGTYQPQHF.